One and the same sample provided the 27 T cell receptor beta chains below, sequenced in a study of beta chain features in type 1 diabetes. The authors reverse transcribed all of the isolated RNA, so sequencing captured expressed TCRB transcripts. The data were produced by immunoSEQ multiplex PCR, yet TCRdb's version contains in-frame clones alone and is incomplete. The sample lists hundreds of thousands of clones; roughly 12% were seen once. Input material: naive CD4+ T cells from blood. The receptors here all came from a man aged 18 to 30 in good health.

In DNA, the CDR3 is TGTGCCAGCAACGACAGAGTAAGCAATCAGCCCCAGCATTTT. Protein sequence: CASNDRVSNQPQHF. The chain recombines TRBV2 with TRBJ1-5; D is possibly TRBD1 (5 bases). The ends were cut back, 7 bases at V and 1 base at J, with 11 bases in the middle. The CDR3 spans 14 residues. Germline assignment: CDR1 SNHLY and CDR2 FYNNEI.

The table lists this clone with a few counts. The chain links TRBV7-2 to TRBJ2-7; TRBD2 matches 7 bases. From germline, CDR1 is SGHTA and CDR2 FQGNSA. CDR3 length equals 16 residues. The junction had 11 bases not matched to a gene; V was cut back by 4 bases and J by 2 bases. The CDR3 bases are TGTGCCAGCAGCTCGGGGGGTCCGACAGCCACCTACGAGCAGTACTTC. Translated, it gives CASSSGGPTATYEQYF. The full variable domain, its missing parts supplied by reference TRBV7-2 and TRBJ2-7, is GAGVSQSPSNKVTEKGKDVELRCDPISGHTALYWYRQSLGQGLEFLIYFQGNSAPDKSGLPSDRFSAERTGGSVSTLTIQRTQQEDSAVYLCASSSGGPTATYEQYFGPGTRLTVT.

In the case of this clone: The sample has other DNA sequences that encode this CDR3 too. The chain has TRBV18 and TRBJ1-5; TRBD1 matches 8 bases. Germline V lookup: CDR1 KGHSH, CDR2 LQKENI. After removal of 2 bases from V and 4 bases from J, the junction contained 4 bases not matched to a gene. This CDR3 region has 15 residues. CDR3 nucleotides: TGTGCCAGCTCACCAGGGCAGGGGGCGAATCAGCCCCAGCATTTT. This codes for CASSPGQGANQPQHF. Looking up the rest from reference TRBV18 and TRBJ1-5 gives the full variable domain: NAGVMQNPRHLVRRRGQEARLRCSPMKGHSHVYWYRQLPEEGLKFMVYLQKENIIDESGMPKERFSAEFPKEGPSILRIQQVVRGDSAAYFCASSPGQGANQPQHFGDGTRLSIL.

This clone was detected only a few times. The chain carries TRBV18 and TRBJ1-2; D unclear. The CDR3 is 14 residues long. CDR1 is KGHSH, CDR2 LQKENI, per germline. V lost 1 base to trimming and J lost 0 bases, with 6 bases between them. The CDR3 coding sequence is TGTGCCAGCTCACCACAAACAGCTAACTATGGCTACACCTTC. It is translated as CASSPQTANYGYTF.

Only a few counts were recorded for this clone. The J gene is TRBJ2-3, the V gene TRBV6-4, with 10 bases identical to TRBD2. The CDR3 extends over 17 amino acids. V trimming: 2 bases; J trimming: 3 bases; junction bases outside the gene matches: 8. Germline V gene sequence: CDR1 MRHNA, CDR2 SNTAGT. The DNA for the CDR3 is TGTGCCAGCAGTGACGGTATAGGGACTAGCGCTACAGATACGCAGTATTTT. Residues: CASSDGIGTSATDTQYF.

This clone has more than one count but fewer than ten. The genes are TRBV4-3 and TRBJ2-3; possible D gene TRBD1, 6 bases. Trimming removed 1 base from V and 2 bases from J, with 10 bases in between. The CDR3 runs 15 residues. From germline, CDR1 is LGHNA and CDR2 YSLEER. The CDR3 DNA reads TGCGCCAGCAGCCAAGCTCGGACAGACACAGATACGCAGTATTTT. Amino acid sequence: CASSQARTDTDTQYF.

The CDR3: CASSQVWGQGSDTQYF. CDR3 bases: TGCGCCAGCAGCCAAGTTTGGGGACAGGGATCAGATACGCAGTATTTT. This chain joins TRBV4-3 and TRBJ2-3; 9 positions match TRBD1. The CDR3 loop spans 16 amino acids. The V and J ends lost 1 base and 4 bases, in that order; junction bases with no gene match: 6. Germline lookup yields CDR1 LGHNA and CDR2 YSLEER.

V and J are TRBV4-2 and TRBJ2-7; 11 bases are shared with TRBD2. The length of the CDR3 is 14 residues. Germline-derived CDR1 and CDR2 are LGHNA and YNFKEQ. Losses at the gene ends were 2 bases for V and 8 bases for J; bases not matched to a gene: 5. CDR3 bases: TGTGCCAGCAGCCAACGACCTAGCGGGGGGCAGCAGTACTTC. Encoded protein: CASSQRPSGGQQYF.

The chain couples TRBV2 to TRBJ2-2; 12 nucleotides agree with TRBD2. The CDR3 contains 15 residues. CDR1 SNHLY and CDR2 FYNNEI come from the germline V gene. V was clipped by 8 bases and J by 7 bases; unmatched bases: 8. CDR3 sequence (DNA): TGTGCCAGCGTGGCTAGCGGGAGGGCCGTCGGGGAGCTGTTTTTT. The encoded protein is CASVASGRAVGELFF.

This clone turned up a few times. This chain links TRBV4-3 with TRBJ1-3, with TRBD1 as a possible D gene (6 bases). V was trimmed by 1 base and J by 2 bases, leaving 9 bases between them. The CDR3 has 15 amino acids. Germline values: CDR1 LGHNA, CDR2 YSLEER. The CDR3 loop reads CASSQVTGPGNTIYF. The CDR3 nucleotides are TGCGCCAGCAGCCAAGTGACAGGTCCTGGAAACACCATATATTTT.

This clone was recorded a few times. This sequence joins TRBV18 and TRBJ2-2; tentative D call: TRBD2 (5 bases). Germline CDR1 reads KGHSH; CDR2 reads LQKENI. Trimming removed 2 bases at V and 5 bases at J, with 15 bases between. The CDR3 has 16 amino acids. As DNA, the CDR3 is TGTGCCAGCTCACCAAGAGAACGAGGGCGGACCGGGGAGCTGTTTTTT. As protein: CASSPRERGRTGELFF.

The V call is TRBV4-3, the J call TRBJ1-5; D gene unclear. The V gene's germline CDR1 is LGHNA and CDR2 YSLEER. Trimming left V 0 bases short and J 7 bases short, with 10 bases between. The CDR3 is 14 residues long. The CDR3 spells CASSQERGRQPQHF. The CDR3 coding sequence is TGCGCCAGCAGCCAAGAGCGGGGAAGGCAGCCCCAGCATTTT.

The V gene is TRBV7-2, the J gene TRBJ2-1, with D unresolved. CDR1 is SGHTA, CDR2 FQGNSA, per germline. Between the trimmed V and J ends, which lost 3 bases and 8 bases, there was a span of 20 bases. The CDR3 runs 16 residues. DNA of the CDR3: TGTGCCAGCAGCTTCGATTTAAACCCTAGTGTCCATGAGCAGTTCTTC. Its protein product is CASSFDLNPSVHEQFF.

The gene calls are TRBV4-3 and TRBJ2-2; D is possibly TRBD2 (6 bases). The CDR3 spans 16 residues. Germline loops: CDR1 LGHNA, CDR2 YSLEER. V dropped 1 base and J dropped 5 bases, with 14 bases sitting between them. Here the CDR3 reads CASSQVGAGYTGELFF. CDR3 coding DNA: TGCGCCAGCAGCCAAGTAGGGGCGGGGTATACCGGGGAGCTGTTTTTT.

The J gene is TRBJ2-5, the V gene TRBV7-2; unclear D gene. CDR1 and CDR2 (germline): SGHTA, FQGNSA. Trimming took 0 bases from V and 4 from J, leaving 9 bases between them. The CDR3 has 14 residues. The CDR3 DNA sequence: TGTGCCAGCAGCTTAGCGACGCGGCGAGAGACCCAGTACTTC. Amino acid sequence: CASSLATRRETQYF.

This clone was detected a few times. The CDR3 sequence is CASSLVAGSGAEAFF. The CDR3 DNA sequence: TGTGCCAGCAGCTTAGTTGCGGGGAGTGGGGCTGAAGCTTTCTTT. The V call is TRBV11-2, the J call TRBJ1-1; D gene uncertain. With 1 base removed from V and 6 bases from J, the gap between germline ends came to 15 bases. Germline V lookup: CDR1 SGHAT, CDR2 FQNNGV. The CDR3 contains 15 residues.

The rearrangement links TRBV9 to TRBJ2-3, with 7 bases aligning to TRBD1. The V gene's germline CDR1 is SGDLS and CDR2 YYNGEE. V shed 0 bases and J 2 bases; nucleotides not matched to a gene: 6. This CDR3 spans 16 amino acids. The CDR3: CASSVEPGGYTDTQYF. The CDR3 nucleotides are TGTGCCAGCAGCGTAGAGCCAGGGGGATACACAGATACGCAGTATTTT.

V gene TRBV7-3 combines with J gene TRBJ2-6; 8 bases fit TRBD1. Per germline, CDR1 SGHTA and CDR2 FQGTGA. The CDR3 sequence is 16 residues long. V was pared by 1 base and J by 3 bases, with 2 bases of the junction left unmatched. The CDR3 nucleotides are TGTGCCAGCAGCTTAAGGACAGGGTTTGGGGCCAACGTCCTGACTTTC. Translating it yields CASSLRTGFGANVLTF.

With regard to this clone: At the DNA level, this CDR3 is encoded by other sequences in the same sample as well. V and J are TRBV7-3 and TRBJ2-3; D may be TRBD2 (5 bases). CDR3 length: 15 amino acids. Trimming removed 5 bases at V and 4 bases at J, with 16 bases between. Germline V gene sequence: CDR1 SGHTA, CDR2 FQGTGA. The CDR3 region has the DNA TGTGCCAGCAGCCCCCAGACGGGGTTGGCAGATACGCAGTATTTT. It encodes CASSPQTGLADTQYF.

This clone has a handful of counts. The chain joins TRBV30 to TRBJ2-2; 11 positions agree with TRBD1. Trimming cost V 8 bases and J 3 bases; bases outside gene matches: 5. The germline V gene encodes CDR1 GTSNPN and CDR2 SVGIG (reference sequence). The CDR3 has 14 amino acids. The CDR3 nucleotides read TGTGCCAGTGGGACAGGGGGGTACACCGGGGAGCTGTTTTTT. It is translated as CASGTGGYTGELFF.

In this sample, this clone turned up a few times. The V gene is TRBV5-5, the J gene TRBJ2-1; 9 nucleotides match TRBD2. The CDR3 loop spans 15 amino acids. The ends lost 4 bases at V and 7 bases at J; junction bases unmatched: 9. Germline V lookup: CDR1 SGHKS, CDR2 YYEKEE (reference sequence). CDR3 protein: CASSPPVSGRNEQFF. The CDR3 coding sequence is TGTGCCAGCAGCCCCCCGGTTAGCGGGAGAAATGAGCAGTTCTTC.

This clone was picked up a small number of times. The chain couples TRBV29-1 to TRBJ2-6; D not resolved. Between the trimmed V and J ends, which lost 5 bases and 0 bases, there was a span of 8 bases. The V gene's germline CDR1 is SQVTM and CDR2 ANQGSEA. The CDR3 loop spans 14 amino acids. CDR3 sequence: CSVSLNSGANVLTF. CDR3 coding DNA: TGCAGCGTTTCTCTTAACTCTGGGGCCAACGTCCTGACTTTC.

This clone was counted only a few times. This chain uses TRBV5-1 with TRBJ1-1; 10 bases map to TRBD1. V lost 0 bases and J lost 1; bases outside the gene matches: 3. Per the germline V gene, CDR1 is SGHRS and CDR2 is YFSETQ. The CDR3 consists of 16 residues. The CDR3 protein is CASSLADRGRNTEAFF. The CDR3 DNA reads as TGCGCCAGCAGCTTGGCAGACAGGGGGCGGAACACTGAAGCTTTCTTT. Full variable domain (rest looked up from reference TRBV5-1 and TRBJ1-1): KAGVTQTPRYLIKTRGQQVTLSCSPISGHRSVSWYQQTPGQGLQFLFEYFSETQRNKGNFPGRFSGRQFSNSRSEMNVSTLELGDSALYLCASSLADRGRNTEAFFGQGTRLTVV.

For this clone: The same CDR3 is also encoded by other DNA sequences in this sample. The chain carries TRBV18 and TRBJ1-1; D is possibly TRBD1 (5 bases). Germline lookup yields CDR1 KGHSH and CDR2 LQKENI. Trimming shortened V by 3 bases and J by 1 base, and 6 bases separated the two germline ends. The CDR3 covers 13 residues. The CDR3 nucleotides read TGTGCCAGCTCACCCGGGGGGAACACTGAAGCTTTCTTT. Its protein product is CASSPGGNTEAFF. Full variable domain (remainder filled in from reference TRBV18 and TRBJ1-1): NAGVMQNPRHLVRRRGQEARLRCSPMKGHSHVYWYRQLPEEGLKFMVYLQKENIIDESGMPKERFSAEFPKEGPSILRIQQVVRGDSAAYFCASSPGGNTEAFFGQGTRLTVV.

J is TRBJ2-7 and V is TRBV10-3, with a weak D call TRBD2 (6 bases). This CDR3 spans 15 amino acids. Germline values: CDR1 ENHRY, CDR2 SYGVKD. Trimming cost V 0 bases and J 2 bases, with 11 bases left between them. The CDR3 sequence: CAISESAGRTYEQYF. In DNA, the CDR3 is TGTGCCATCAGTGAGTCAGCGGGCCGAACCTACGAGCAGTACTTC.

The rearrangement joins TRBV6-5 to TRBJ1-1; no reliable D call. The germline V gene has CDR1 MNHEY and CDR2 SVGAGI. Trimming removed 4 bases from V and 7 bases from J, with 7 bases in between. The CDR3 is made up of 11 amino acids. The CDR3 loop reads CASSSVFEAFF. The CDR3 nucleotides are TGTGCCAGCAGTTCCGTCTTTGAAGCTTTCTTT.

This clone was observed a handful of times. This rearrangement joins TRBV7-3 to TRBJ2-3; 9 nucleotides line up with TRBD2. The CDR3 sequence is 17 residues long. Germline V gene data show CDR1 as SGHTA and CDR2 as FQGTGA. The V and J ends lost 3 bases and 6 bases, in that order; junction bases with no gene match: 13. Here the CDR3 reads CASSFVAGAGGTDTQYF. The CDR3 DNA follows: TGTGCCAGCAGCTTCGTCGCTGGAGCGGGGGGTACGGATACGCAGTATTTT.